Below, 14 T cell receptor beta chains from the same sample are listed, as sequenced in a study of T-cell memory formation after mild COVID-19. TCRdb redid the calling of the 5' RACE reads with MiXCR, one entry per CDR3 protein. This table has 400,000 to 500,000 distinct CDR3 sequences, approximately 18% appearing once. Sequencing was performed on PBMCs or a T cell subset sorted from them (not recorded which). These receptors were taken from a man between 18 and 35 years old who had mild COVID-19 (a few samples of this study predate the infection). Cell type and time point are not known.

At least ten counts were recorded for this clonotype. CDR3 in DNA: TGTGCCAGCAGCTTAGATGGCAGGGGGCGGGAAGAGACCCAGTACTTC. This translates into CASSLDGRGREETQYF. V is TRBV11-2 and J is TRBJ2-5; 8 bases agree with TRBD1. Germline CDR1 reads SGHAT; CDR2 reads FQNNGV. This CDR3 contains 16 residues. Germline trimming cut 0 bases from V and 3 bases from J; bases unmatched to any gene: 6.

In this sample, this clonotype turned up a few times. This sequence joins TRBV4-1 and TRBJ2-1; a weak D match, TRBD1 (6 bases). The V end was cut by 8 bases, the J end by 4 bases, with 9 bases between. Germline V lookup: CDR1 MGHRA, CDR2 YSYEKL. There are 12 residues in the CDR3. The DNA for the CDR3 is TGCGCCAGCCTCGACAGGTACAATGAGCAGTTCTTC. As protein: CASLDRYNEQFF.

A few counts support this clonotype. The genes are TRBV7-2 and TRBJ2-5, with TRBD2 matching 12 bases. V trimming: 1 base; J trimming: 4 bases; junction bases outside the gene matches: 7. Germline CDR1 is SGHTA and CDR2 is FQGNSA. This CDR3 contains 17 residues. As DNA, the CDR3 is TGTGCCAGCAGCTTAGTGGCTAGCGGGGGGGCCACAGAGACCCAGTACTTC. Its translation is CASSLVASGGATETQYF.

V is TRBV7-9 and J is TRBJ2-3; the D gene could be TRBD1 or TRBD2 (5 bases each). Trimming left V 4 bases short and J 6 bases short, with 8 bases between. CDR1 is SEHNR and CDR2 is FQNEAQ in the germline V gene (reference sequence). The CDR3 runs 12 residues. The CDR3 DNA reads as TGTGCCAGCAGCTCTGAGGGGGATACGCAGTATTTT. The encoded protein is CASSSEGDTQYF.

This rearrangement joins TRBV9 to TRBJ2-7, with 7 bases lining up with TRBD1. The CDR3 has 14 residues. CDR1 and CDR2 (germline): SGDLS, YYNGEE. The V segment lost 3 bases and the J segment 0 bases; nucleotides outside the gene matches: 3. The CDR3 sequence is CASSDGDSSYEQYF. CDR3 in DNA: TGTGCCAGCAGCGATGGGGACAGCTCCTACGAGCAGTACTTC. The entire variable domain, with the rest obtained from reference TRBV9 and TRBJ2-7, is as follows: DSGVTQTPKHLITATGQRVTLRCSPRSGDLSVYWYQQSLDQGLQFLIQYYNGEERAKGNILERFSAQQFPDLHSELNLSSLELGDSALYFCASSDGDSSYEQYFGPGTRLTVT.

The chain uses TRBV12-3 or TRBV12-4 and TRBJ2-7; a possible D gene is TRBD2 (5 bases). This CDR3 is 16 amino acids long. V lost 5 bases, J lost 0 bases, and 17 bases lay in between. CDR3 amino acids: CASSPSDLSGSYEQYF. For the CDR3, the DNA is TGTGCCAGCAGTCCCTCTGACTTAAGCGGCTCCTACGAGCAGTACTTC.

The chain employs TRBV27 and TRBJ1-6; 9 bases match TRBD1. V lost 5 bases and J lost 7; bases outside the gene matches: 6. CDR1 and CDR2 from the germline V gene are MNHEY and SMNVEV (reference sequence). There are 15 residues in the CDR3. In DNA, the CDR3 is TGTGCCAGCAGTCCCCGTGGACAGGGGAATTCACCCCTCCACTTT. Protein product: CASSPRGQGNSPLHF.

This clonotype occurred a few times. This chain joins TRBV18 and TRBJ2-2; 10 bases are shared with TRBD1. The CDR3 is 16 amino acids. The junction had 8 bases not matched to a gene; V was cut back by 4 bases and J by 6 bases. CDR1 is KGHSH and CDR2 is LQKENI in the germline V gene. Written as DNA, the CDR3 is TGTGCCAGCTCACAATGGGACAGGGGACCCGCCGGGGAGCTGTTTTTT. This encodes CASSQWDRGPAGELFF.

The chain combines TRBV11-2 with TRBJ1-2; no clear D gene. The CDR3 totals 13 residues. Trimming left V 0 bases short and J 7 bases short, with 9 bases between. In germline, CDR1 is SGHAT, CDR2 FQNNGV. As DNA, the CDR3 is TGTGCCAGCAGCTTAGATCGGTTGGGTGGCTACACCTTC. Its protein product is CASSLDRLGGYTF.

This clonotype was detected a few times. The gene calls are TRBV18 and TRBJ2-3; the D is unclear. Germline V gene sequence: CDR1 KGHSH, CDR2 LQKENI. Trimming cost V 2 bases and J 2 bases, with 11 bases left between them. This CDR3 contains 15 residues. CDR3 nucleotide sequence: TGTGCCAGCTCACCAGTGACGGTGGTCACAGATACGCAGTATTTT. The encoded protein is CASSPVTVVTDTQYF.

The chain uses TRBV15 and TRBJ1-5; D is possibly TRBD1 (5 bases). Germline V gene lookup returns CDR1 LNHNV and CDR2 YYDKDF (reference sequence). Trimming stripped 0 bases from V and 4 bases from J, with 19 bases between. This CDR3 is 18 amino acids long. The CDR3 sequence: CATSRDLLQRGLNQPQHF. The CDR3 nucleotides are TGTGCCACCAGCAGAGATCTATTACAGCGGGGCCTGAATCAGCCCCAGCATTTT. The full variable domain, in which reference TRBV15 and TRBJ1-5 provide the parts outside the CDR3, is DAMVIQNPRYQVTQFGKPVTLSCSQTLNHNVMYWYQQKSSQAPKLLFHYYDKDFNNEADTPDNFQSRRPNTSFCFLDIRSPGLGDTAMYLCATSRDLLQRGLNQPQHFGDGTRLSIL.

The chain recombines TRBV7-9 with TRBJ2-7; TRBD1 matches at 12 bases. The CDR3 spans 17 residues. CDR1 SEHNR and CDR2 FQNEAQ come from the germline V gene (reference sequence). V was clipped by 5 bases and J by 3 bases; unmatched bases: 11. The CDR3 spells CASSPRRGTGGLYEQYF. CDR3 coding DNA: TGTGCCAGCAGCCCCCGCCGCGGGACAGGGGGCCTCTACGAGCAGTACTTC.

This clonotype was recorded many times. The chain couples TRBV5-1 to TRBJ1-2, with D hard to call. The germline V and J ends were trimmed by 4 bases and 3 bases, with 4 bases remaining between them. Germline CDR1 and CDR2: SGHRS and YFSETQ. The CDR3 totals 11 residues. The DNA of the CDR3 is TGCGCCAGCAGCGGCGACTATGGCTACACCTTC. It encodes CASSGDYGYTF.

The chain has TRBV6-2 or TRBV6-3 and TRBJ2-7; D uncertain. The germline CDR1 and CDR2 sequences are MNHEY and SVGEGT. CDR3 length: 13 residues. V lost 6 bases, J lost 3 bases, and 12 bases lay in between. The CDR3 reads CASSLTDRYEQYF. CDR3 bases: TGTGCCAGCAGCCTCACTGATCGCTACGAGCAGTACTTC.